This record concerns one T cell receptor beta chain sequence. The entry originates in a study of blood T cell repertoires in COVID-19. Study overall: Specimens from acute and convalescent COVID-19 originated in the United States, Italy and Spain. PBMCs, B-cell-depleted T cells, or T cells provided the cDNA or gDNA that made up the material.

Per the study methods: Reference gene primer amplification in the assay estimated nucleated cell counts. Clones were read by immunoSEQ multiplex PCR, and TCRdb kept only the in-frame ones, dropping some. V, J and clone size were drawn from that table, and D and trimming were deduced from the DNA. Of approximately 150,000 clones in the sample, roughly 84% were seen once. Germline-derived CDR1 and CDR2 are MNHEY and SVGEGT. The CDR3 is made up of 14 amino acids. J lost 9 bases, V lost 6 bases, and 6 bases had no gene match. The rearrangement links TRBV6-2 or TRBV6-3 to TRBJ1-6; 9 bases align to TRBD1. The sequenced material came from peripheral blood. The TCR was taken from a man between 65 and 79 years old with active or convalescent COVID-19. The DNA of the CDR3 is TGTGCCAGCAGCCTGGACAGGGGACCTTCACCCCTCCACTTT. Protein product: CASSLDRGPSPLHF.